The sequence of this TCR beta chain was determined in a study of blood T cell repertoires in COVID-19. At the level of the study: Samples came from the United States, Italy and Spain, spanning acute and convalescent COVID-19. T cells, B-cell-depleted T cells, or PBMCs provided the cDNA or gDNA that served as material.

This table comes from immunoSEQ multiplex PCR, and its TCRdb copy is limited to in-frame clones, with some not included. Of 200,000 to 300,000 clones in the sample, about 89% were seen once. The CDR3 is 11 residues long. Germline-derived CDR1 and CDR2 are DFQATT and SNEGSKA (reference sequence). The ends were cut back, 4 bases at V and 5 bases at J, with 8 bases in the middle. The age range of participants was about 18 to 90 years, with residence in under 30 US areas. Either two negative PCRs, clearance, or symptom resolution qualified Cohort 3 donors as recovered. This TCR derives from a woman between 25 and 40 years old who had recovered from COVID-19. Sequencing was carried out using PBMCs or T cells enriched from blood (not recorded which). This chain joins TRBV20-1 and TRBJ1-2; TRBD1 might be the D (5 bases). DNA of the CDR3: TGCAGTGCTACAGGGTTGTATGGCTACACCTTC. Translating gives CSATGLYGYTF.